The 20 T cell receptor beta chains listed next were all sequenced from one sample in a study of T cell clonality in common variable immunodeficiency. Sequencing used immunoSEQ multiplex PCR; TCRdb keeps in-frame clones, though not all of them. There are some 60,000 clones in the sample, none observed a single time. Source material: peripheral blood mononuclear cells. These receptors all stem from a person between 18 and 75 years old in good health.

This clone came up many times. The sequenced fragment ends 3 residues before the CDR3 boundary, so the rest is inferred from the germline J gene. The genes are TRBV7-8 and TRBJ2-1, with 7 bases lining up with TRBD1. This CDR3 has 15 residues. Unmatched junction bases numbered 4, after V lost 2 bases and J lost 3 bases. CDR1 is SGHVS, CDR2 FQNEAQ, per germline. CDR3 amino acids: CASSLWGTDYNEQFF. Incomplete CDR3 DNA: TGTGCCAGCAGCTTATGGGGGACAGACTACAATGAG.

This clone was counted many times. The read comes to an end 3 residues before the CDR3 does, leaving the germline J gene to fill in the end. The chain links TRBV7-2 to TRBJ1-3; D is undetermined. V was clipped by 0 bases and J by 0 bases, with 6 bases between them. Germline CDR1 is SGHTA and CDR2 is FQGNSA. The CDR3 is made up of 15 amino acids. The sequenced part of the CDR3 DNA is TGTGCCAGCAGCTTAGCCCCAGTCTCTGGAAACACC. Protein: CASSLAPVSGNT. The entire CDR3 is CASSLAPVSGNTIYF.

There are a few counts of this clone. The CDR3 end falls 3 residues outside the read, so it is completed with the germline J gene. V usage is TRBV5-1 and J usage is TRBJ2-7, with TRBD1 identical over 7 bases. Germline assignment: CDR1 SGHRS and CDR2 YFSETQ. V lost 0 bases, J lost 2 bases, and 2 bases stayed unmatched. This CDR3 is built from 14 residues. This CDR3 reads CASSLATGAYEQYF. Incomplete CDR3 DNA: TGCGCCAGCAGCTTGGCAACAGGGGCCTACGAG.

The sample holds many counts of this clone. The read is 3 residues too short to cover the CDR3 end, so that end is filled in from the germline J gene. This rearrangement joins TRBV19 to TRBJ2-3; 7 bases fit TRBD2. V dropped 6 bases and J dropped 1; count of bases not matched to a gene: 7. Germline V gene data show CDR1 as LNHDA and CDR2 as SQIVND (reference sequence). The CDR3 covers 15 residues. The part of the CDR3 DNA that was read is TGTGCCAGTAGGTCAGGGCTAGCGGGCACAGATACG. This gives the protein CASRSGLAGTDT. In full, the CDR3 reads CASRSGLAGTDTQYF.

This clone was seen ten or more times. Read sequence stops 3 residues before the CDR3 end, and the germline J gene provides the missing end. The rearrangement links TRBV7-3 to TRBJ1-5; D is undetermined. Trimming removed 5 bases at V and 7 bases at J, with 12 bases between. The CDR3 is made up of 13 amino acids. Germline V gene sequence: CDR1 SGHTA, CDR2 FQGTGA. The CDR3 protein is CASSLQRNQPQHF. The CDR3 bases that were read are TGTGCCAGCAGCCTTCAGCGGAACCAGCCC.

This clone was detected ten times or more. Sequencing ends 3 residues short of the CDR3 end; the germline J gene provides the rest. This chain links TRBV7-6 with TRBJ2-5; weak D call: TRBD1 (6 bases). The CDR3 sequence is 14 residues long. CDR1 and CDR2 from the germline V gene are SGHVS and FNYEAQ. V was clipped by 2 bases and J by 5 bases, with 12 bases between them. The covered CDR3 bases are TGTGCCAGCAGCTTACGTGGGGGCGCGGAGACC. Amino acid sequence: CASSLRGGAET. The entire CDR3 protein reads CASSLRGGAETQYF.

Ten or more counts support this clone. The read is 3 residues too short to cover the CDR3 end, so that end is filled in from the germline J gene. The rearrangement joins TRBV29-1 to TRBJ2-7; 10 nucleotides line up with TRBD2. The CDR3 sequence is 14 residues long. Germline lookup yields CDR1 SQVTM and CDR2 ANQGSEA. With 3 bases clipped from V and 0 bases from J, the junction kept 2 bases outside the gene matches. CDR3: CSVEASGSSYEQYF. CDR3 DNA, as far as it was read: TGCAGCGTTGAGGCTAGCGGGAGCTCCTACGAG.

As concerns this clone: The read terminates 3 residues before the CDR3 end, so the remaining end is supplied by the germline J gene. The chain employs TRBV7-8 and TRBJ2-7, with 7 nucleotides matching TRBD1. V lost 4 bases, J lost 2 bases, and 8 bases stayed unmatched. Per the germline V gene, CDR1 is SGHVS and CDR2 is FQNEAQ. The CDR3 has 15 residues. CDR3 DNA (partial): TGTGCCAGCAGCTATCGGACAGGCCTAACCTACGAG. Its protein product is CASSYRTGLTYE. In full, the CDR3 is CASSYRTGLTYEQYF.

This clone was seen ten or more times. The CDR3 is cut off 3 residues early in the read; its end comes from the germline J gene. This chain links TRBV29-1 with TRBJ2-7, with 7 bases identical to TRBD1. Germline loops: CDR1 SQVTM, CDR2 ANQGSEA. This CDR3 has 12 amino acids. The J segment lost 4 bases and the V segment lost 5 bases, leaving 5 bases of the junction unmatched. CDR3 region: CSVKGAVYEQYF. The sequenced part of the CDR3 DNA is TGCAGCGTTAAGGGGGCGGTGTACGAG.

This clone showed up many times. The CDR3: CASSLVRGRPYEQYF. The DNA read from the CDR3 is TGTGCCAGCAGCTTGGTCAGGGGACGGCCCTACGAG. The rearrangement uses TRBV5-6 and TRBJ2-7; tentatively, D is TRBD1 (6 bases). The read ends 3 residues before the CDR3 terminus; that terminus is restored from the germline J gene. Per the germline V gene, CDR1 is SGHDT and CDR2 is YYEEEE. V lost 0 bases to trimming and J lost 2 bases, with 12 bases between them. CDR3 length equals 15 residues.

This clone occurred many times. The DNA ends 3 residues before the CDR3 does, and the rest of the CDR3 is filled in from the germline J gene. The chain has TRBV7-3 and TRBJ2-7; 7 nucleotides match TRBD2. The CDR3 has 14 residues. With V trimmed by 3 bases and J by 3 bases, 5 bases remained unmatched. Germline V gene data show CDR1 as SGHTA and CDR2 as FQGTGA. The CDR3 loop is CASSFRGDYYEQYF. The sequenced part of the CDR3 DNA is TGTGCCAGCAGCTTCCGGGGGGACTACTACGAG.

The table lists this clone with many counts. The read falls 3 residues short of the CDR3 end, and the missing part is taken from the germline J gene. V gene TRBV5-4 combines with J gene TRBJ2-5; tentatively, D is TRBD2 (5 bases). The CDR3 extends over 14 amino acids. Deletions cut 5 bases from V and 5 bases from J, with 16 bases between. Germline CDR1 reads SGHNT; CDR2 reads YYREEE (reference sequence). The part of the CDR3 DNA that was read is TGTGCCAGCAGTACTAGGACTTTTTCGGAGACC. It codes for CASSTRTFSET. The entire CDR3 reads CASSTRTFSETQYF.

This clone appeared many times. The CDR3 end lies 3 residues beyond the end of the read and is filled in from the germline J gene. The gene calls are TRBV19 and TRBJ1-6; the D is unclear. CDR3 length: 16 amino acids. Trimming stripped 6 bases from V and 6 bases from J, with 18 bases between. Germline CDR1 reads LNHDA; CDR2 reads SQIVND (reference sequence). CDR3 in amino acids: CASSENSLLSNSPLHF. CDR3 DNA, as far as it was read: TGTGCCAGTAGCGAAAACAGTCTCCTTTCTAATTCACCC.

This clone has a handful of counts. The CDR3 end falls 3 residues outside the read, so it is completed with the germline J gene. J is TRBJ2-1 and V is TRBV18; weak D call: TRBD2 (5 bases). V was pared by 5 bases and J by 5 bases, with 13 bases between. CDR3 length equals 14 residues. Germline assignment: CDR1 KGHSH and CDR2 LQKENI. CDR3 bases read: TGTGCCAGCTCATCCGGCGGGTATGACAATGAG. Protein: CASSSGGYDNE. The whole CDR3 protein reads CASSSGGYDNEQFF.

At least ten counts were recorded for this clone. The missing CDR3 end, 3 residues past where the read stops, is filled in from the germline J gene. The chain combines TRBV7-9 with TRBJ2-5, with D tentatively TRBD2 (7 bases). Germline-derived CDR1 and CDR2 are SEHNR and FQNEAQ (reference sequence). Trimming pared 5 bases from V and 5 bases from J, leaving 15 bases between. CDR3 length: 14 residues. The CDR3 bases that were read are TGTGCCAGCAGCCGGGGGGCGGTGATGGAGACC. Encoded protein: CASSRGAVMET. The complete CDR3 protein is CASSRGAVMETQYF.

This clone was found many times. The read terminates 3 residues ahead of where the CDR3 ends, so the germline J gene completes it. The chain employs TRBV2 and TRBJ1-4; the match to TRBD1 covers 8 bases. J was trimmed by 2 bases and V by 10 bases; bases with no gene match: 3. In germline, CDR1 is SNHLY, CDR2 FYNNEI. This CDR3 comprises 13 residues. The chain's CDR3 is CAKQGVTNEKLFF. The CDR3 bases that were read are TGTGCCAAACAGGGGGTGACTAATGAAAAA.

The sample holds many counts of this clone. The CDR3 goes on 3 residues after the read ends, and that part is filled in from the germline J gene. The V and J genes are TRBV19 and TRBJ2-1; D gene unclear. The CDR3 extends over 15 amino acids. The V gene lost 1 base and the J gene lost 0 bases, with 7 bases spanning the gap. The germline V gene encodes CDR1 LNHDA and CDR2 SQIVND (reference sequence). The sequenced CDR3 bases are TGTGCCAGTAGTATAGCTCTTATCTCCTACAATGAG. Protein sequence: CASSIALISYNE. The full CDR3 protein reads CASSIALISYNEQFF.

This clone was found many times. The sequenced fragment ends 3 residues before the CDR3 boundary, so the rest is inferred from the germline J gene. The chain has TRBV6-2 or TRBV6-3 and TRBJ2-4; D is undetermined. Germline CDR1 MNHEY, CDR2 SVGEGT. Trimming removed 2 bases from V and 0 bases from J, with 11 bases in between. The CDR3 is 16 amino acids. The DNA read from the CDR3 is TGTGCCAGCAGTTACATCCAGGTTATAGCCAAAAACATT. Protein: CASSYIQVIAKNI. The CDR3 reads in full as CASSYIQVIAKNIQYF.

As concerns this clone: The read comes to an end 3 residues before the CDR3 does, leaving the germline J gene to fill in the end. The chain recombines TRBV19 with TRBJ2-7; no firm D call. V was cut by 3 bases and J by 0 bases, with 9 bases left in between. The CDR3 covers 14 residues. Germline-derived CDR1 and CDR2 are LNHDA and SQIVND (reference sequence). CDR3 in amino acids: CASSIGSSSYEQYF. Incomplete CDR3 DNA: TGTGCCAGTAGTATTGGGTCTAGCTCCTACGAG.

This clone has at least ten counts. CDR3 DNA (partial): TGCAGTGCTAGCAACCAGGGTAGGAACACTGAA. Translated: CSASNQGRNTE. The entire CDR3 is CSASNQGRNTEAFF. This chain joins TRBV20-1 and TRBJ1-1, with D perhaps matching TRBD1 (5 bases). The read falls 3 residues short of the CDR3 end, and the missing part is taken from the germline J gene. The CDR3 runs 14 residues. The V and J ends lost 3 bases and 1 base respectively, with 12 bases between them. The germline CDR1 and CDR2 sequences are DFQATT and SNEGSKA (reference sequence).